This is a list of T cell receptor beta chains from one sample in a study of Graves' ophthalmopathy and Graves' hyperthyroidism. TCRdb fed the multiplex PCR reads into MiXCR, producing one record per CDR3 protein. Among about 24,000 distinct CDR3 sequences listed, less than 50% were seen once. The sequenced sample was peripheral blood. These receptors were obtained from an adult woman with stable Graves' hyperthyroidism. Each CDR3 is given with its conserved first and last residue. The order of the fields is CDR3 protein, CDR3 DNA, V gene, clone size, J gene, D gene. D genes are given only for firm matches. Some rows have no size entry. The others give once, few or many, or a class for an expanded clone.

CSARGTSGRRDEQFF TGCAGTGCTAGAGGGACTAGCGGGAGGAGGGATGAGCAGTTCTTC TRBV20-1 . TRBJ2-1 TRBD2
CASSLGVRALSSYTF TGTGCCAGCAGCTTAGGGGTTAGGGCTTTGAGTAGCTACACCTTC TRBV7-9 . TRBJ1-2 .
CASSPGTGELAGNTIYF TGTGCCAGCAGTCCCGGGACAGGGGAGCTCGCTGGAAACACCATATATTTT TRBV27 many TRBJ1-3 TRBD1
CASSLTSGNNEQFF TGCGCCAGCAGCTTGACTAGCGGAAACAATGAGCAGTTCTTC TRBV5-1 . TRBJ2-1 TRBD2
CASSLGVGGRAGTEQFF TGTGCCAGCAGCTTAGGGGTCGGTGGGAGGGCGGGAACTGAGCAGTTCTTC TRBV7-6 . TRBJ2-1 TRBD2
CSARDRARDTQYF TGCAGTGCTAGAGATCGGGCGCGAGATACGCAGTATTTT TRBV20-1 medium-sized TRBJ2-3 .
CASSSPGQGTYEQYF TGTGCCAGCAGCTCACCGGGACAGGGAACCTACGAGCAGTACTTC TRBV7-9 . TRBJ2-7 TRBD1
CASSMVRYSGELFF TGTGCCAGCAGTATGGTCAGGTATTCCGGGGAGCTGTTTTTT TRBV19 . TRBJ2-2 .
CASSIDQGGTEAFF TGTGCCAGTAGTATAGATCAGGGCGGCACTGAAGCTTTCTTT TRBV19 medium-sized TRBJ1-1 .
CASSYSNFGGAQETQYF TGTGCCAGCAGCTACTCGAATTTTGGCGGGGCCCAAGAGACCCAGTACTTC TRBV6-6 many TRBJ2-5 .